The clone carrying this T cell receptor (beta chain) was counted once. Its target is unknown. This sample also contains other DNA sequences that code for the same CDR3. This sample is drawn from a study of T cell repertoires and Cas9 in healthy adults. Study summary: CD4 and CD8 compartments: SpCas9-reactive T cells profiled for potency, cytotoxicity, lineage. Study-level points and caveats: In vitro, SpCas9-reactive Tregs were reported to curb effector T cell proliferation and function.

V was pared by 1 base and J by 2 bases, with 9 bases between. CDR1 is MGHRA and CDR2 is YSYEKL in the germline V gene. The CDR3 has 15 residues. The protocol was immunoSEQ multiplex PCR, while the TCRdb copy is restricted to in-frame clones and leaves out a portion. The sample includes tens of thousands of clones, more than 90% seen only once; the top ten take approximately 0.69%. This TCR was sampled from a human donor in good health. Sequenced sample: CD4+ effector T cells (CD127+, CD25-, CD137-, CD154-) from PBMCs; culture status not recorded. The genes are TRBV4-1 and TRBJ1-5; tentatively, D is TRBD1 (5 bases). The CDR3 DNA reads TGCGCCAGCAGCCAAGGGAGAGGGGGCAATCAGCCCCAGCATTTT. This sequence encodes CASSQGRGGNQPQHF.